This T cell receptor beta chain was observed in a study of metastatic and nonmetastatic thyroid tumors. In the study overall: A comparison of repertoires was made across blood and tumor or nodule tissue from malignant and benign thyroid patients. Study results and limitations: It was reportedly found that TCR beta diversity was significantly higher in malignant thyroid tumors than in benign nodules, a difference seen in both blood and tumor samples.

In the authors' methods: Across clinicopathological groups, CDR3 differences served as the basis for building a distant-metastasis classifier for papillary thyroid cancer. Using MiXCR, TCRdb reanalyzed the PCR reads. For this entry, the V and J calls and clone size follow TCRdb and not the study's own pipeline. The table records fewer than 40,000 clones, less than 60% of them present only once. There are a few counts of this clone. Its antigen is as yet unknown. Germline V gene lookup returns CDR1 MNHNY and CDR2 SVGAGI (reference sequence). There are 17 residues in the CDR3. With V trimmed by 6 bases and J by 0 bases, 7 bases remained unmatched. All patients reached thyroid surgery having received no treatment beforehand.

The chain employs TRBV6-6 and TRBJ1-3, with TRBD1 identical over 11 bases. Sequencing was done on a sample of tumor tissue. This clonotype was sampled from a male donor with papillary thyroid cancer or a benign thyroid nodule (not recorded which). Some clones in this sample may be carry-over from other donors' samples. The CDR3 loop is CASRRGGTGGSGNTIYF. The CDR3 DNA reads TGTGCCAGCAGGAGGGGGGGGACAGGGGGCTCTGGAAACACCATATATTTT.